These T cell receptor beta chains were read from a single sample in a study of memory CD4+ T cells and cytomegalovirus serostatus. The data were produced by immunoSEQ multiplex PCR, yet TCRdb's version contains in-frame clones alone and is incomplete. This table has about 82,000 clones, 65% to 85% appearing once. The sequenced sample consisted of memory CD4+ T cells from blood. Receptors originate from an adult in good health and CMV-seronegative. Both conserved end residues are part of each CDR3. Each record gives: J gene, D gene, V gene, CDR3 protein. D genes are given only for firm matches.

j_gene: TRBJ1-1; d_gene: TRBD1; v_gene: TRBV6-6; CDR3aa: CASSLPRDSGTEAFF
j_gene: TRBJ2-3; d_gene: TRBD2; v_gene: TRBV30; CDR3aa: CAWRLAGGASTQYF
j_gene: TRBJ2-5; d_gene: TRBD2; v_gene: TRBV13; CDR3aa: CASSLGPGLAGDPRTQYF
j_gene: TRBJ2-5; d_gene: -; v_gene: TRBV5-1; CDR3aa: CASSITPTIQETQYF
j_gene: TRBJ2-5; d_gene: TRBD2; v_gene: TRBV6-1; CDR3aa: CASSDPGGAVETQYF
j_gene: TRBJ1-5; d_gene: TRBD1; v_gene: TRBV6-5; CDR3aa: CASSKTGGYQPQHF
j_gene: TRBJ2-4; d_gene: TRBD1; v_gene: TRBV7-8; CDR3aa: CASSLADRGKNIQYF
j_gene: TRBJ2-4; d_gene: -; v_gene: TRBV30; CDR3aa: CAWSDRRLGVAKNIQYF
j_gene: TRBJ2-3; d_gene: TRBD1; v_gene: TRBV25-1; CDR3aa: CASSTPPGQGVIGDTQYF
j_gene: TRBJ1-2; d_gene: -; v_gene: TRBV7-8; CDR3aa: CASSLVPGYGYTF
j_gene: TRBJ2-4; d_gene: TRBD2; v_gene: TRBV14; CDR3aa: CASSQDGGGIQYF
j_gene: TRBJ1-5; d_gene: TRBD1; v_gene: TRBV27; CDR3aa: CASSPRADRVSNQPQHF
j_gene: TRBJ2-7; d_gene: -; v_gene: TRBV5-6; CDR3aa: CASSRDFRGYEQYF
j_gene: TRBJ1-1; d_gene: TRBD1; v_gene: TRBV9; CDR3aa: CASSLVQGASEAFF
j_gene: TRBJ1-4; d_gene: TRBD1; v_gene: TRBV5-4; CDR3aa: CASSGGQGAGEKLFF
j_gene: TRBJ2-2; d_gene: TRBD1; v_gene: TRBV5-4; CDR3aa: CASSLAGTGFNGELFF
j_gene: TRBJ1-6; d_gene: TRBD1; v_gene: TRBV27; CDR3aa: CASSSDRGFNSPLHF
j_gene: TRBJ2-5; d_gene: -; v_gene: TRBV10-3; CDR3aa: CAIRGGNKETQYF
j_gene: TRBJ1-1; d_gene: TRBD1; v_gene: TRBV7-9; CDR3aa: CASSLFDRGEAFF
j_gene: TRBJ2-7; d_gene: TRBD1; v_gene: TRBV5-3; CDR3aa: CARSLGQGTYEQYF
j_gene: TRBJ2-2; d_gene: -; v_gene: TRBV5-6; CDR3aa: CASSFGTVGRTGELFF
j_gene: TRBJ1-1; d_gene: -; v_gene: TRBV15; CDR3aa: CATSRDERRRGTEAFF
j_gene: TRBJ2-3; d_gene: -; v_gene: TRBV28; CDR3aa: CASTGLTDTQYF
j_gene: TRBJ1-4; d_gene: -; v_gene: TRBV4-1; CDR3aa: CASNHGYGDEKLFF
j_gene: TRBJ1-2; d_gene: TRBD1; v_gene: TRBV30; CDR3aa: CAWRRIPTGHGYTF
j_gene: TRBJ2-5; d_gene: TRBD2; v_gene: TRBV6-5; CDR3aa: CASSYSTGGKETQYF
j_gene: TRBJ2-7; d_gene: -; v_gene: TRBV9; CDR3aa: CASSVGPGGYYEQYF
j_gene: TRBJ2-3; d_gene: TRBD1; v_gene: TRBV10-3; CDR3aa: CATSSGTGFVDTQYF
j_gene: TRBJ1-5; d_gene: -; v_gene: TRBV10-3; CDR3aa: CATRTGNQPQHF
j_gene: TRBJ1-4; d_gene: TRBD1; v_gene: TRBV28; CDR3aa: CASSLSGQGGEKLFF
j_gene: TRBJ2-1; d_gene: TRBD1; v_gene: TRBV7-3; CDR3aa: CASSSRQGARNEQFF
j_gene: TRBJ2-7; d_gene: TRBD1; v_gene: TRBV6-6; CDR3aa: CASSYATGTGVYEQYF
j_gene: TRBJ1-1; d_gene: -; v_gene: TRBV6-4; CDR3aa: CASSGSPGLSSEAFF
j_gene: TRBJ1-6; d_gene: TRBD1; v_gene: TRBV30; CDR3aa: CAWSRDRGHSPLHF
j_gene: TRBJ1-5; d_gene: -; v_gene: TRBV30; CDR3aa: CAWSLGQSVNQPQHF
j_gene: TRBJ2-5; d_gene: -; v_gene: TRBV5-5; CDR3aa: CASSVWAGQETQYF
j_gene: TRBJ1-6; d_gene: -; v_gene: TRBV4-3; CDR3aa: CASSQELPGRGSPLHF
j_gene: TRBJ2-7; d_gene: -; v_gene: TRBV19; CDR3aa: CASSMGQGSYYEQYF
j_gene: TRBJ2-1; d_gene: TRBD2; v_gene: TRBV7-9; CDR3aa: CASSLAGGGGYNEQFF
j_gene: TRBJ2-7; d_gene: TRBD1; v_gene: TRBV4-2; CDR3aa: CASSQGGQGRLHF
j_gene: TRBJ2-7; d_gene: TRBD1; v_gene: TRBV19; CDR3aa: CASSRTPGQGADEQYF
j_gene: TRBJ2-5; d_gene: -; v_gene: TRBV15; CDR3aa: CATSGRDFGETQYF
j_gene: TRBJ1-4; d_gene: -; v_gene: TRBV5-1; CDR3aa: CASSLPRGNDEKLFF
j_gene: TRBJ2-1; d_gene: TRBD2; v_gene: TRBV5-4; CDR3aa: CASSPGLAGVYEQFF
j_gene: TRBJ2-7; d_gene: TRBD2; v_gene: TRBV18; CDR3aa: CASSPGLADHEQYF
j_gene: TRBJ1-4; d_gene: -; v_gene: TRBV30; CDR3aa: CAWSTNEKLFF
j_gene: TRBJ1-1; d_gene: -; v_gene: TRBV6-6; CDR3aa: CASSYSRVYTEAFF
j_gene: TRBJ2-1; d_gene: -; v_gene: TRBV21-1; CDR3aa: CASSNVVGTGALSSYNEQFF
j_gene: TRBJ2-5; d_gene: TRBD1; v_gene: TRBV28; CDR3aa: CASSWGTVKETQYF
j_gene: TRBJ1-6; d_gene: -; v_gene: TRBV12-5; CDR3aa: CASGLEYVADSPLHF
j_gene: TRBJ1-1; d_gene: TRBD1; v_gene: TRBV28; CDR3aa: CASSPMTGQNTEAFF
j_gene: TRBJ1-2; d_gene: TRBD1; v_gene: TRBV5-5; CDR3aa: CASSLDRGLYYGYTF
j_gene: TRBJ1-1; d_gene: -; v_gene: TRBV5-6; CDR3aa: CASSLLQGVAEAFF